A single T cell receptor beta chain is shown here with its context. This CDR3 has 15 residues. Germline assignment: CDR1 GTSNPN and CDR2 SVGIG (reference sequence). The ends lost 5 bases at V and 5 bases at J; junction bases unmatched: 13. This specimen belongs to a study of blood T cell repertoires in COVID-19. Study at large: Samples came from the United States, Italy and Spain, spanning acute and convalescent COVID-19. Sources were T cells, B-cell-depleted T cells, or PBMCs; the material itself was cDNA or gDNA.

As originally analysed: Reference gene primer amplification in the assay estimated nucleated cell counts. Produced via immunoSEQ multiplex PCR; TCRdb's table is partial and in-frame only. The DNA was the basis for D and trimming; V, J and clone size are from that table. The sample has tens of thousands of clones; roughly 85% are singletons. The rearrangement joins TRBV30 to TRBJ1-2; TRBD1 matches 8 bases. This TCR derives from a human donor in a cohort sampled during active COVID-19. Material for sequencing was peripheral blood. The CDR3 is CAWYTTGTGQYGYTF. The CDR3 DNA sequence: TGTGCCTGGTATACCACCGGGACAGGTCAATATGGCTACACCTTC.